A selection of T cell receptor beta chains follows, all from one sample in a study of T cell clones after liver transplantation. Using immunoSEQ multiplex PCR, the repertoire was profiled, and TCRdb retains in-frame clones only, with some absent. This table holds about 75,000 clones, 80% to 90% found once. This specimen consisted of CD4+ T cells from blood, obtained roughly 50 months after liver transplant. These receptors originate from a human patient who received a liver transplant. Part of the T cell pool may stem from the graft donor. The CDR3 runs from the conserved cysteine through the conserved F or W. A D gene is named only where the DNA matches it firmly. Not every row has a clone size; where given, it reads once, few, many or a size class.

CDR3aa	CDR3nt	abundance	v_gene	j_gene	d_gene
CASSQGQGRETQYF	TGCGCCAGCAGCCAAGGGCAGGGTCGGGAGACCCAGTACTTC	-	TRBV4-3	TRBJ2-5	-
CASSPEPGQGAYNSPLHF	TGTGCCAGCTCCCCCGAGCCGGGACAGGGGGCCTATAATTCACCCCTCCACTTT	-	TRBV5-5	TRBJ1-6	TRBD1
CASSLVGQGRGYGYTF	TGTGCCAGCAGTCTCGTGGGACAGGGGCGAGGGTATGGCTACACCTTC	-	TRBV27	TRBJ1-2	TRBD1
CASSERGWGQMNTEAFF	TGTGCCAGCAGTGAACGAGGTTGGGGGCAGATGAACACTGAAGCTTTCTTT	-	TRBV6-1	TRBJ1-1	-
CASSVDPRGNQPQHF	TGTGCCAGCAGCGTAGATCCCAGGGGCAATCAGCCCCAGCATTTT	once	TRBV9	TRBJ1-5	-
CASAGGSYNTGELFF	TGCGCCAGCGCTGGGGGCAGTTACAACACCGGGGAGCTGTTTTTT	-	TRBV5-1	TRBJ2-2	-
CASSPGQRDTGELFF	TGTGCCAGCTCACCAGGTCAAAGGGACACCGGGGAGCTGTTTTTT	few	TRBV18	TRBJ2-2	-
CASSLGQGAYEQYF	TGCGCCAGCAGCTTAGGACAGGGGGCTTACGAGCAGTACTTC	-	TRBV5-1	TRBJ2-7	TRBD1
CASRKPGGGRQPQHF	TGTGCCAGTAGAAAACCTGGGGGGGGTCGTCAGCCCCAGCATTTT	-	TRBV19	TRBJ1-5	-
CAISESRAVGEAFF	TGTGCCATCAGTGAGTCGCGGGCAGTTGGTGAAGCTTTCTTT	-	TRBV6-5	TRBJ1-1	-
CASLAGGIGRSGNTIYF	TGTGCCAGCCTGGCAGGTGGAATAGGGCGCTCTGGAAACACCATATATTTT	-	TRBV28	TRBJ1-3	-
CASEIVGTDTQYF	TGTGCCAGCGAAATAGTGGGCACAGATACGCAGTATTTT	-	TRBV6-1	TRBJ2-3	-
CASRRVVSESYEQYF	TGTGCCAGCAGACGCGTAGTGTCGGAAAGTTACGAGCAGTACTTC	-	TRBV6-5	TRBJ2-7	-
CASMTGTLGEAFF	TGTGCCAGCATGACAGGGACCCTGGGTGAAGCTTTCTTT	-	TRBV6-1	TRBJ1-1	TRBD1
CASRETRSSGTDTQYF	TGTGCCAGCAGGGAAACTAGGAGTTCCGGCACAGATACGCAGTATTTT	-	TRBV6-6	TRBJ2-3	-
CASSLGPGEGETQYF	TGCGCCAGCAGCTTGGGCCCCGGGGAAGGGGAGACCCAGTACTTC	-	TRBV5-1	TRBJ2-5	-
CASSQELKETQYF	TGCGCCAGCAGCCAAGAATTGAAGGAGACCCAGTACTTC	-	TRBV4-3	TRBJ2-5	-
CASSEGRTGLETQYF	TGTGCCAGCAGTGAAGGCCGAACAGGGTTGGAGACCCAGTACTTC	-	TRBV6-1	TRBJ2-5	-
CASSLLADYEQYF	TGTGCCAGCAGTCTACTAGCGGACTACGAGCAGTACTTC	-	TRBV6-5	TRBJ2-7	TRBD2
CASTHTGELFF	TGTGCCAGCACTCACACCGGGGAGCTGTTTTTT	-	TRBV2	TRBJ2-2	-
CASSSLGRASYEQYF	TGTGCCAGCAGCTCACTGGGGAGGGCATCCTACGAGCAGTACTTC	-	TRBV5-4	TRBJ2-7	TRBD2
CAISESRVREGYTF	TGTGCCATCAGTGAGTCGAGGGTCCGGGAGGGCTACACCTTC	-	TRBV10-3	TRBJ1-2	-
CASSSGIATNEKLFF	TGTGCTAGCAGCTCAGGGATTGCAACTAATGAAAAACTGTTTTTT	-	TRBV7-7	TRBJ1-4	-
CASNMNNQPQHF	TGTGCCAGCAACATGAACAATCAGCCCCAGCATTTT	-	TRBV19	TRBJ1-5	-
CASSEDREDTEAFF	TGTGCCAGCAGTGAGGACAGGGAGGACACTGAAGCTTTCTTT	-	TRBV9	TRBJ1-1	TRBD1
CAIRPPRGEPNEKLFF	TGTGCCATCCGCCCCCCGCGGGGGGAACCTAATGAAAAACTGTTTTTT	-	TRBV10-3	TRBJ1-4	-
CASSYSKSGEQYF	TGTGCCAGCAGTTACTCGAAAAGTGGCGAGCAGTACTTC	-	TRBV6-6	TRBJ2-7	-
CASSVLVNEQFF	TGTGCCAGCAGTGTACTAGTCAATGAGCAGTTCTTC	-	TRBV2	TRBJ2-1	-
CASSGGLGGGYEQYF	TGTGCCAGCAGCGGCGGGCTAGGGGGCGGCTACGAGCAGTACTTC	-	TRBV5-4	TRBJ2-7	TRBD1
CASSLDTATNEKLFF	TGTGCCAGCAGTTTAGACACAGCAACTAATGAAAAACTGTTTTTT	-	TRBV28	TRBJ1-4	-
CASSWGLAGQETQYF	TGCGCCAGCAGCTGGGGACTAGCGGGGCAAGAGACCCAGTACTTC	-	TRBV5-1	TRBJ2-5	TRBD2
CASSPRPPAGSQETQYF	TGTGCCAGCTCACCAAGACCGCCAGCGGGATCACAAGAGACCCAGTACTTC	-	TRBV18	TRBJ2-5	TRBD2
CASSEAGGFDEKLFF	TGTGCCAGCAGTGAAGCCGGGGGATTCGATGAAAAACTGTTTTTT	-	TRBV2	TRBJ1-4	-
CAWRGTSGRSSYNEQFF	TGTGCCTGGAGGGGGACTAGCGGGAGATCCTCCTACAATGAGCAGTTCTTC	-	TRBV30	TRBJ2-1	TRBD2
CASSIPARTNYGYTF	TGTGCCAGTAGTATTCCAGCACGGACTAACTATGGCTACACCTTC	-	TRBV19	TRBJ1-2	-
CASKGRSPGGNQPQHF	TGTGCCAGCAAGGGACGGAGTCCCGGGGGCAATCAGCCCCAGCATTTT	-	TRBV28	TRBJ1-5	-
CASGGGTYTGELFF	TGTGCCAGCGGGGGCGGGACCTACACCGGGGAGCTGTTTTTT	-	TRBV7-2	TRBJ2-2	-
CASSQDSRTGGEKLFF	TGTGCCAGCAGCCAAGATTCACGGACAGGGGGAGAAAAACTGTTTTTT	-	TRBV4-2	TRBJ1-4	TRBD1
CASSESDRSSNQPQHF	TGCGCCAGCAGTGAGTCGGACCGATCGAGCAATCAGCCCCAGCATTTT	many	TRBV10-2	TRBJ1-5	-
CASSLSRGPIILNTEAFF	TGTGCCAGCAGCCTATCTAGGGGACCGATCATTTTGAACACTGAAGCTTTCTTT	once	TRBV11-3	TRBJ1-1	-
CASSLAAGELFF	TGTGCCAGCAGCTTAGCGGCGGGGGAGCTGTTTTTT	-	TRBV7-9	TRBJ2-2	-
CASRSRGSNQPQHF	TGTGCCAGCCGGAGCAGGGGGAGTAATCAGCCCCAGCATTTT	-	TRBV19	TRBJ1-5	TRBD1
CASSLLNPGSSNIQYF	TGTGCCAGCAGCTTACTGAACCCAGGGAGTTCAAACATTCAGTACTTC	-	TRBV7-9	TRBJ2-4	-